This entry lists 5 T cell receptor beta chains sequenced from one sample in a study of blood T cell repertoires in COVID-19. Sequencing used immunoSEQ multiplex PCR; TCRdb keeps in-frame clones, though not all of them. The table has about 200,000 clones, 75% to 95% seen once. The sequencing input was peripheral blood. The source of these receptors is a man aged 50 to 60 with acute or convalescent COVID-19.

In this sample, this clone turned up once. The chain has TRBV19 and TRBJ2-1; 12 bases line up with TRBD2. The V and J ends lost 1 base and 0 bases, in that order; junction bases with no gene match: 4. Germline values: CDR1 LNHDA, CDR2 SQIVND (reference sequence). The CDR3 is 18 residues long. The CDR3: CASSIGLAGGSSYNEQFF. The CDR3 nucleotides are TGTGCCAGTAGTATAGGGCTAGCGGGGGGGAGCTCCTACAATGAGCAGTTCTTC.

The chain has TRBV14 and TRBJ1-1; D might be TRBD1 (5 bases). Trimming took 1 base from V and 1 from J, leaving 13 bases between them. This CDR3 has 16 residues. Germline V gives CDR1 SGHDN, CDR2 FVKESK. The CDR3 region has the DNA TGTGCCAGCAGCCAAGTCGGCGAAGACAGGAACACTGAAGCTTTCTTT. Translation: CASSQVGEDRNTEAFF.

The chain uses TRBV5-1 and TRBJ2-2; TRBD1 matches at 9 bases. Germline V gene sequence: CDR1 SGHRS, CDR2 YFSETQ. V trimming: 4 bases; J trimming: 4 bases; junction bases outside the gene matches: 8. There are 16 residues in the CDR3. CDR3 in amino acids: CASSADRGVGTGELFF. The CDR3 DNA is TGCGCCAGCAGCGCCGACAGGGGGGTTGGCACCGGGGAGCTGTTTTTT.

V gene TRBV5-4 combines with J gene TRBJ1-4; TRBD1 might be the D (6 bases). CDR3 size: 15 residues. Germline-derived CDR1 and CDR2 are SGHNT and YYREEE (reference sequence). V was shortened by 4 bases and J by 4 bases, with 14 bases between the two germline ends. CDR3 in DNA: TGTGCCAGCAGCCCGAGGGGGGGGTATAATGAAAAACTGTTTTTT. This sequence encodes CASSPRGGYNEKLFF. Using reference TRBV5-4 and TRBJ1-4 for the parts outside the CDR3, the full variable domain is ETGVTQSPTHLIKTRGQQVTLRCSSQSGHNTVSWYQQALGQGPQFIFQYYREEENGRGNFPPRFSGLQFPNYSSELNVNALELDDSALYLCASSPRGGYNEKLFFGSGTQLSVL.

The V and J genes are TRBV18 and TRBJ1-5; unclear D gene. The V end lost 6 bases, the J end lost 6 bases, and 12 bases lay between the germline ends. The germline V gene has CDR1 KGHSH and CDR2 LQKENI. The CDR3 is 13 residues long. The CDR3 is CASSPSAAQPQHF. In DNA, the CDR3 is TGTGCCAGCTCCCCTAGTGCCGCTCAGCCCCAGCATTTT.